This passage covers 18 T cell receptor beta chains from one sample sequenced in a study of T cell responses to AZD1222 COVID-19 vaccine (dated by TCRdb to the early 2020s). Library prep was done by the immunoSEQ multiplex PCR assay. In its TCRdb copy, this immuneACCESS table keeps in-frame sequences only and misses some clones. Where compared with another copy, unresolved V genes explain less than half of these, and the others have no known cause. This sample gives some 150,000 clones in total; 80% to 95% of them show up just once. Clones ranked in the top ten supply under 4% of the sample. The time point label for this specimen denotes: baseline before first vaccination. Specimen: peripheral blood, collected on day 0 of AZD1222 vaccination. The receptors stem from an adult in good health.

The chain recombines TRBV19 with TRBJ2-7; either TRBD1 or TRBD2 may supply D (5 bases each). Trimming cost V 3 bases and J 7 bases, with 13 bases left between them. The CDR3 covers 13 residues. Germline-derived CDR1 and CDR2 are LNHDA and SQIVND (reference sequence). The CDR3 here is CASSIGPGREQYF. The CDR3 nucleotides read TGTGCCAGTAGTATTGGTCCGGGACGGGAGCAGTACTTC. Supplemented by reference TRBV19 and TRBJ2-7, the full variable domain reads DGGITQSPKYLFRKEGQNVTLSCEQNLNHDAMYWYRQDPGQGLRLIYYSQIVNDFQKGDIAEGYSVSREKKESFPLTVTSAQKNPTAFYLCASSIGPGREQYFGPGTRLTVT.

As for this clone: Other DNA sequences in the sample encode the same CDR3. This chain links TRBV7-2 with TRBJ2-1; D might be TRBD2 (5 bases). This CDR3 comprises 13 residues. Germline V CDR1 and CDR2: SGHTA, FQGNSA. Trimming shortened V by 5 bases and J by 4 bases, and 9 bases separated the two germline ends. CDR3 nucleotide sequence: TGTGCCAGCAGCCTAGGACTTTACAATGAGCAGTTCTTC. Its protein product is CASSLGLYNEQFF.

This chain joins TRBV12-5 and TRBJ2-7, with a possible D match to TRBD1 (6 bases). Germline values: CDR1 LGHNT, CDR2 FRNRAP. Trimming stripped 6 bases from V and 0 bases from J, with 15 bases between. This CDR3 is 15 amino acids long. CDR3 loop: CASGLATGSSYEQYF. The DNA for the CDR3 is TGTGCTAGTGGACTTGCCACAGGGAGCTCCTACGAGCAGTACTTC.

This clone was found once. The rearrangement joins TRBV11-2 to TRBJ2-7; D uncertain. CDR3 length: 14 residues. Germline loops: CDR1 SGHAT, CDR2 FQNNGV. Trimming took 0 bases from V and 6 from J, leaving 12 bases between them. CDR3 amino acids: CASSLETRSGEQYF. DNA for the CDR3: TGTGCCAGCAGCTTAGAGACCCGTTCCGGCGAGCAGTACTTC.

The chain recombines TRBV4-3 with TRBJ2-1; D unclear. Germline V gives CDR1 LGHNA, CDR2 YSLEER. V lost 0 bases to trimming and J lost 12 bases, with 15 bases between them. CDR3 length: 14 residues. CDR3 in amino acids: CASSQDILGWGQFF. The CDR3 coding sequence is TGCGCCAGCAGCCAAGACATTCTGGGTTGGGGGCAGTTCTTC.

This clone is a singleton in its sample. This sequence joins TRBV4-3 and TRBJ2-7; D tentatively fits TRBD1 or TRBD2 (5 bases each). There are 13 residues in the CDR3. The germline V and J ends were trimmed by 3 bases and 3 bases, with 9 bases remaining between them. CDR1 LGHNA and CDR2 YSLEER come from the germline V gene. In DNA, the CDR3 is TGCGCCAGCAGCCAGTTGGGGGACTACGAGCAGTACTTC. This codes for CASSQLGDYEQYF.

The chain has TRBV28 and TRBJ2-2, with TRBD2 identical over 8 bases. Germline CDR1 is MDHEN and CDR2 is SYDVKM. Trimming cost V 6 bases and J 4 bases; bases outside gene matches: 10. This CDR3 spans 16 amino acids. The CDR3 here is CASRAPGLVTTGELFF. The CDR3 coding sequence is TGTGCCAGCAGGGCTCCGGGACTAGTAACCACCGGGGAGCTGTTTTTT.

V and J are TRBV6-5 and TRBJ2-3; 9 positions agree with TRBD2. The germline CDR1 and CDR2 sequences are MNHEY and SVGAGI. Unmatched junction bases numbered 4, after V lost 0 bases and J lost 3 bases. This CDR3 has 16 residues. The CDR3 loop reads CASSYSGSGRTDTQYF. CDR3 nucleotides: TGTGCCAGCAGTTACTCGGGTAGCGGGAGAACAGATACGCAGTATTTT.

The chain carries TRBV5-1 and TRBJ2-1, with 7 bases aligning to TRBD2. The CDR3 extends over 16 amino acids. CDR1 and CDR2 (germline): SGHRS, YFSETQ. With 4 bases clipped from V and 7 bases from J, the junction kept 14 bases outside the gene matches. CDR3 region: CASSPFSIGGRNEQFF. The CDR3 nucleotides are TGCGCCAGCAGCCCCTTTAGTATCGGGGGGAGGAATGAGCAGTTCTTC.

The CDR3 is CASSRQGALNYGYTF. The CDR3 DNA reads as TGTGCCAGCAGCCGGCAGGGGGCCCTTAACTATGGCTACACCTTC. The chain combines TRBV7-8 with TRBJ1-2; 8 bases fit TRBD1. The CDR3 spans 15 residues. V dropped 5 bases and J dropped 1; count of bases not matched to a gene: 6. CDR1 and CDR2 from the germline V gene are SGHVS and FQNEAQ.

The J gene is TRBJ2-5, the V gene TRBV9; D uncertain. Between the trimmed V and J ends, which lost 0 bases and 5 bases, there was a span of 8 bases. The CDR3 runs to 13 residues. Germline CDR1 reads SGDLS; CDR2 reads YYNGEE. CDR3 amino acids: CASSVGPGETQYF. CDR3 nucleotide sequence: TGTGCCAGCAGCGTAGGGCCCGGGGAGACCCAGTACTTC.

The chain links TRBV21-1 to TRBJ2-5; TRBD1 is the table's D call and was not checked against the DNA. TRBV21-1 is a pseudogene. The CDR3 contains 17 residues. The chain's CDR3 is CASSTLGLQGGQETQYF. The CDR3, as DNA: TGTGCCAGCAGCACCCTGGGGCTCCAGGGGGGCCAAGAGACCCAGTACTTC.

This clone was seen once. This chain uses TRBV11-2 with TRBJ1-4; D is perhaps TRBD1 (5 bases). The CDR3 is 15 amino acids. The germline V gene has CDR1 SGHAT and CDR2 FQNNGV. Trimming cost V 8 bases and J 3 bases, with 16 bases left between them. The CDR3 DNA reads TGTGCCAGCTCGAATTGGGGGTCTTCTAATGAAAAACTGTTTTTT. Translating it yields CASSNWGSSNEKLFF.

The chain recombines TRBV6-2 or TRBV6-3 with TRBJ1-1, with 12 bases that match TRBD1. From germline, CDR1 is MNHEY and CDR2 SVGEGT. The CDR3 runs to 17 residues. V lost 5 bases, J lost 1 base, and 8 bases stayed unmatched. The CDR3, as DNA: TGTGCCAGCAGTACCGGGACAGGGGGCGCGTGGAACACTGAAGCTTTCTTT. Translating it yields CASSTGTGGAWNTEAFF.

This clone turned up a few times. V usage is TRBV30 and J usage is TRBJ2-7; a possible D gene is TRBD2 (5 bases). The V and J ends lost 1 base and 0 bases respectively, with 10 bases between them. The CDR3 spans 14 residues. Germline V lookup: CDR1 GTSNPN, CDR2 SVGIG (reference sequence). The CDR3 nucleotides are TGTGCCTGGAGTGCCGGGGAGCTCTCCTACGAGCAGTACTTC. This codes for CAWSAGELSYEQYF.

The V gene is TRBV19, the J gene TRBJ1-4; 9 bases line up with TRBD1. The CDR3 runs to 17 residues. Trimming at V came to 5 bases and at J to 6 bases, leaving 13 bases not matched to a gene. Germline assignment: CDR1 LNHDA and CDR2 SQIVND (reference sequence). CDR3 sequence reads: CASSRTDRGRRDEKLFF. The DNA for the CDR3 is TGTGCCAGTAGTCGTACGGACAGGGGACGGAGGGATGAAAAACTGTTTTTT.

The chain links TRBV6-9 to TRBJ2-7; D is possibly TRBD1 (6 bases). The CDR3 runs 15 residues. Germline CDR1 MNHGY, CDR2 SVAAGI. V was shortened by 3 bases and J by 4 bases, with 16 bases between the two germline ends. The CDR3 sequence: CASSYPGRGRYEQYF. Written as DNA, the CDR3 is TGTGCCAGCAGTTACCCTGGCAGGGGAAGATACGAGCAGTACTTC.

The V gene is TRBV5-6, the J gene TRBJ2-7; no clear D gene. Trimming removed 4 bases at V and 6 bases at J, with 8 bases between. Germline-derived CDR1 and CDR2 are SGHDT and YYEEEE. The CDR3 runs to 11 residues. The CDR3 spells CASSILGEQYF. The CDR3 bases are TGTGCCAGCAGCATCCTGGGCGAGCAGTACTTC.